A selection of T cell receptor beta chains follows, all from one sample in a study of control samples from healthy donors and cancer patients. Here immunoSEQ multiplex PCR was the method, and the copy in TCRdb shows in-frame clones only, minus some. The table shows about 150,000 clones, with approximately 94% occurring only once. Sequencing was performed on blood. These receptors came from a woman younger than 30 in good health. Each CDR3 is given with its conserved first and last residue. The D gene is left open where the match is weak.

j_call v_call d_call cdr3_nt cdr3_aa
TRBJ1-2 TRBV11-3 - TGTGCCAGCAGCCCCCACAACCCCCAGCTCATTTCTAACTATGGCTACACCTTC CASSPHNPQLISNYGYTF
TRBJ2-3 TRBV2 - TGTGCCAGCAGTGAGCGACTAGCAGATACGCAGTATTTT CASSERLADTQYF
TRBJ1-4 TRBV3-1/TRBV3-2 - TGTGCCAGCAGCCAAGGTACAGCCGATGAGGAAAAACTGTTTTTT CASSQGTADEEKLFF
TRBJ2-7 TRBV11-2 - TGTGCCAGCAGCCCCAGCCGGCGGTCCTACGAGCAGTACTTC CASSPSRRSYEQYF
TRBJ1-2 TRBV13 - TGTGCCAGCAGCTTAGAATATGGCCAGGGAGGCTACACCTTC CASSLEYGQGGYTF
TRBJ2-5 TRBV6-6 TRBD2 TGTGCCAGCAGTTCTAGCGGGAGGAGTGTGGAGACCCAGTACTTC CASSSSGRSVETQYF
TRBJ2-7 TRBV4-2 TRBD1 TGTGCCAGCAGCCAAGAGGAGGGTGGGACAGGGGCCTACGAGCAGTACTTC CASSQEEGGTGAYEQYF
TRBJ2-1 TRBV10-1 - TGCGCCAGCAGTGAAGGTGACAGTCAGCAGTTCTTC CASSEGDSQQFF
TRBJ2-7 TRBV7-9 TRBD1 TGTGCCAGCAGCTCTTGGACAGGGAACCACGAGCAGTACTTC CASSSWTGNHEQYF
TRBJ2-1 TRBV11-3 TRBD2 TGTGCCAGCAGCTTTAGGACTAGCGGGGTTAGCTCCTACAATGAGCAGTTCTTC CASSFRTSGVSSYNEQFF
TRBJ1-5 TRBV27 TRBD1 TGTGCCAGCAGTCCCGGACAGGGTGATCAGCCCCAGCATTTT CASSPGQGDQPQHF
TRBJ2-1 TRBV27 TRBD2 TGTGCCAGCAGTCTCACGACTAGCGGCAATGAGCAGTTCTTC CASSLTTSGNEQFF